A selection of T cell receptor beta chains follows, all from one sample in a study of blood T cell repertoires in COVID-19. Clones were read by immunoSEQ multiplex PCR, and TCRdb kept only the in-frame ones, dropping some. Here the sample spans tens of thousands of clones, about 90% being singletons. Sequencing was performed on peripheral blood. Receptor source: a man aged 45 to 65 with active COVID-19. CDR3s include the opening cysteine and the closing phenylalanine or tryptophan. D genes are given only for firm matches. Clone size is stated in some rows and not others, as once, few, many or a class when expanded.

V gene	clone size	J gene	D gene	CDR3 DNA	CDR3 protein
TRBV2	many	TRBJ1-1	.	TGTGCCAGCAGTTCTAGGGGCCAGAACACTGAAGCTTTCTTT	CASSSRGQNTEAFF
TRBV7-3	.	TRBJ2-5	.	TGTGCCAGCAGCCAGGGGCGCCAAGAGACCCAGTACTTC	CASSQGRQETQYF
TRBV2	.	TRBJ1-5	TRBD1	TGTGCCAGCGCCGGGACAGGGAATCAGCCCCAGCATTTT	CASAGTGNQPQHF
TRBV18	.	TRBJ2-4	TRBD1	TGTGCCAGCTCACCCAACAGGGGGTTAACCAAAAACATTCAGTACTTC	CASSPNRGLTKNIQYF
TRBV9	.	TRBJ1-3	.	TGTGCCAGCAGCGTAGGGGGGCCCGGAAACACCATATATTTT	CASSVGGPGNTIYF
TRBV4-3	.	TRBJ2-3	TRBD2	TGCGCCAGCAGCCAAGATCTTGTAGCGGGGGGGCGAACAGATACGCAGTATTTT	CASSQDLVAGGRTDTQYF
TRBV7-3	once	TRBJ2-2	TRBD2	TGTGCCAGCAGCGCCGGGACTAGCATCGGGGAGCTGTTTTTT	CASSAGTSIGELFF
TRBV4-2	.	TRBJ2-2	TRBD1	TGTGCCAGCAGCCATGAGGTAGCAGGGGGTTATGGAGGCACCGGGGAGCTGTTTTTT	CASSHEVAGGYGGTGELFF
TRBV28	.	TRBJ2-2	.	TGTGCCAGCAGTTTACTCGAGGGGGTCGGGGAGCTGTTTTTT	CASSLLEGVGELFF
TRBV7-9	.	TRBJ1-1	.	TGTGCTTGGGGGGAGAACACTGAAGCTTTCTTT	CAWGENTEAFF